This T cell receptor beta chain emerged from a study of T cell responses to AZD1222 COVID-19 vaccine. Study results and caveats: The study sampled repertoires only after the peak T cell response. The study found Spike-specific TCR breadth and depth rose after two AZD1222 doses. Dominant CD4 TCR responses targeted spike regions 160-218 and 743-854. Reportedly, close to half of spike-specific TCRs are directed against unmutated variant regions.

There are 16 residues in the CDR3. The V end lost 4 bases, the J end lost 1 base, and 17 bases lay between the germline ends. Germline CDR1 SGHRS, CDR2 YFSETQ. Only in-frame clones appear in the TCRdb table, and some are missing; sequencing was by immunoSEQ multiplex PCR. The table lists some 150,000 clones, around 88% of them singletons. As concerns this clone: Its antigen is undetermined.

This specimen was peripheral blood, taken on day 0 of AZD1222 vaccination. This sequence originates from an adult in good health. The rearrangement joins TRBV5-1 to TRBJ2-5; TRBD2 might be the D (5 bases). CDR3 sequence reads: CASSSLLGSSQETQYF. DNA of the CDR3: TGCGCCAGCAGCAGTCTACTAGGGAGTTCCCAAGAGACCCAGTACTTC.